This T cell receptor beta chain appears in the sequencing data of a study of a mutant IDH1 vaccine in newly diagnosed glioma. Looking at the study overall: Vaccines were first given 4-6 weeks after radiotherapy alone, or with temozolomide cycles. Previous care, which was radiotherapy, temozolomide, or both, most often involved both. Sex distribution of treated patients was about 62% male and around 40% female; mean age was around 42 years. Notes on the study in general: Over 85% of patients showed vaccine-induced immune responses across multiple MHC alleles.

Deletions cut 5 bases from V and 4 bases from J, with 18 bases between. Looked up from germline, CDR1 is LNHDA and CDR2 is SQIVND (reference sequence). The CDR3 has 15 residues. TCRdb's table, derived via immunoSEQ multiplex PCR, lists solely in-frame clones and lacks some. Of 43,000 or so clones detected, approximately 84% appear once; the ten largest clones hold 2.4%. Specified time point: week 23, last vaccination. Every single dose of the vaccine, 300 ug of mutant IDH1 20-mer peptide, came with topical imiquimod. In the case of this clone: No antigen is known for it.

This rearrangement joins TRBV19 to TRBJ2-7, with a tentative D call TRBD2 (6 bases). The receptor comes from a woman between 18 and 29 years old with glioma. Some clones in this sample may be carry-over from other donors' samples. Sample: PBMCs, taken from a glioma patient whose treatment included an IDH1 peptide vaccine. CDR3 residues: CASSRWREKKYEQYF. DNA of the CDR3: TGTGCCAGTAGTCGATGGAGGGAGAAGAAGTACGAGCAGTACTTC.